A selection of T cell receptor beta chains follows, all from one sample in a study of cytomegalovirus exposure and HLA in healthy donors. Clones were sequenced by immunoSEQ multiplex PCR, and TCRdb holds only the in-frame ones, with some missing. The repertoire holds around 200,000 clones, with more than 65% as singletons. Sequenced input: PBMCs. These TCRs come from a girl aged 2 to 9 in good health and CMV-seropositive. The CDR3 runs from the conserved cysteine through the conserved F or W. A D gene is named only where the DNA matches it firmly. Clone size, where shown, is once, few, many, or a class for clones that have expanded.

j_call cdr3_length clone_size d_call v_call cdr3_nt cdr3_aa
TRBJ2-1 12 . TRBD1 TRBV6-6 TGTGCCAGCAGTTCCGGACAGGGTGGACAGTTCTTC CASSSGQGGQFF
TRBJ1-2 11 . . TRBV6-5 TGTGCCAGCAGCCAGGTCGGTGGCTACACCTTC CASSQVGGYTF
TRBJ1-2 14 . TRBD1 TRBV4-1 TGCGCCAGCAGCCAAGCCGGGACAGCATATGGCTACACCTTC CASSQAGTAYGYTF
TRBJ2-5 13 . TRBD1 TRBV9 TGTGCCAGCAGCGCGGGACAGTCGGAGACCCAGTACTTC CASSAGQSETQYF
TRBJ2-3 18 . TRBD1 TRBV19 TGTGCCAGTAGTATAGGTCTCCGGGACAGGGCCAAGGAGGATACGCAGTATTTT CASSIGLRDRAKEDTQYF
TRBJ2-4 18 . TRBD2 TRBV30 TGTGCCTGGAGTGTCAAGCGGGGAGGGGTTAGGGTCAAAAACATTCAGTACTTC CAWSVKRGGVRVKNIQYF
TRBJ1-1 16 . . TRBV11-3 TGTGCCAGCAGCTTACCCCTGGCAGGGGAGAACACTGAAGCTTTCTTT CASSLPLAGENTEAFF
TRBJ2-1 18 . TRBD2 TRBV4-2 TGTGCCAGCAGCCAAGATCGCGGGACTAGCGGGAGTGTAAATGAGCAGTTCTTC CASSQDRGTSGSVNEQFF
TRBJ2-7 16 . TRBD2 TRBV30 TGTGCCTGGAGGCCCCCGGGACTAGCGATGATCTACGAGCAGTACTTC CAWRPPGLAMIYEQYF
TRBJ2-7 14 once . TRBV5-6 TGTGCCAGCAGTGGACTGACGGGGGACTACGAGCAGTACTTC CASSGLTGDYEQYF
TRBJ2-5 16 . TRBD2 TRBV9 TGTGCCAGCAGCGTCATTGGTGCGGGAGTAGAAGAGACCCAGTACTTC CASSVIGAGVEETQYF
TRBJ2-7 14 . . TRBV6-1 TGTGCCAGCAGTGAGGTCGGGATTTCCTACGAGCAGTACTTC CASSEVGISYEQYF
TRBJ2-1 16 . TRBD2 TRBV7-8 TGTGCCAGCAGCTTAGTTTTCGAGCGGGGGTACAATGAGCAGTTCTTC CASSLVFERGYNEQFF
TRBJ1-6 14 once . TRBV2 TGTGCCAGCAGTAAACAGGGTTGGGATTCACCCCTCCACTTT CASSKQGWDSPLHF
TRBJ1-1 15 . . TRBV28 TGTGCCAGCAACTACCCGGGAGGAGGACGTCGGAAAGCTTTCTTT CASNYPGGGRRKAFF
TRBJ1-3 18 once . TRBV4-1 TGCGCCAGCAGCCAAGATGGGGCCGGCAGGGGACATGGAAACACCATATATTTT CASSQDGAGRGHGNTIYF
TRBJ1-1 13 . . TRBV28 TGTGCCAGCAGTTTGGGGGGTCGCACTGAAGCTTTCTTT CASSLGGRTEAFF
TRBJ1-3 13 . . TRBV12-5 TGTGCTAGTGGATCATCAACTGGAAACACCATATATTTT CASGSSTGNTIYF
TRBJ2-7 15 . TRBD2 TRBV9 TGTGCCAGCGCCAAGGCCCCGGGGGGGTCCTACGAGCAGTACTTC CASAKAPGGSYEQYF
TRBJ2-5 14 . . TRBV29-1 TGCAGCGTTGAAGAGGGGCAGGGTGGCGAGACCCAGTACTTC CSVEEGQGGETQYF
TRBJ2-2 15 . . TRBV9 TGTGCCAGCAGCGTAGCTACAGGGAGGGGCGGGGAGCTGTTTTTT CASSVATGRGGELFF
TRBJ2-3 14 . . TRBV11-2 TGTGCCAGCAGCCCAGGGGACCCGCTAGATACGCAGTATTTT CASSPGDPLDTQYF
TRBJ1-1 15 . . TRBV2 TGTGCCAGCATGGGGCAGGGGATGGGGAACACTGAAGCTTTCTTT CASMGQGMGNTEAFF
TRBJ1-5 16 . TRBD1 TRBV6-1 TGTGCCAGCAGTGCTCTCACCGGGACAGGGCTCCGGCCCCAGCATTTT CASSALTGTGLRPQHF
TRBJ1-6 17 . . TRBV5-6 TGTGCCAGCAGCTCCCTCAAGAAGAGCTCCTATAATTCACCCCTCCACTTT CASSSLKKSSYNSPLHF
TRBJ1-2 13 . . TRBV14 TGTGCCAGCAGCCTGGGGCTTAACTATGGCTACACCTTC CASSLGLNYGYTF
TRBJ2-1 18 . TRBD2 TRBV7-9 TGTGCCAGCAGCTCAGGACTAGCAAGGGGTAGCTCCTACAATGAGCAGTTCTTC CASSSGLARGSSYNEQFF
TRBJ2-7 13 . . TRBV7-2 TGTGCCAGCAGCTTTCGGGGCTCCTACGAGCAGTACTTC CASSFRGSYEQYF
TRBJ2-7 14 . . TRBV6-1 TGTGCCAGCAGTGAGAGGGGGACTATCTACGAGCAGTACTTC CASSERGTIYEQYF
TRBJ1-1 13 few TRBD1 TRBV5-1 TGCGCCAGCAGAGACCTTAGACAGGGCAAAGCTTTCTTT CASRDLRQGKAFF
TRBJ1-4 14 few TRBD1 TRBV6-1 TGTGCCAGCAGAGGGGACAGCGCTAATGAAAAACTGTTTTTT CASRGDSANEKLFF
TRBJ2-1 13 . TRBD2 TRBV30 TGTGCCTGGAGTGTACTTGCGGGAGATGAGCAGTTCTTC CAWSVLAGDEQFF
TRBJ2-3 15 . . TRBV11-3 TGTGCCAGCAGCCCACTCGCGAGTAGCACAGATACGCAGTATTTT CASSPLASSTDTQYF
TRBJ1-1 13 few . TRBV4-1 TGCGCCAGCAGCCAAACCCGCGAGGAGGAAGCTTTCTTT CASSQTREEEAFF
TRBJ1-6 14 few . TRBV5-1 TGCGCCAGCAGCGATATGGACAGTAATTCACCCCTCCACTTT CASSDMDSNSPLHF
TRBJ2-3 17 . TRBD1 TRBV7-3 TGTGCCAGCAGCTTAAGCCCAGGGACAGGGCGATCAGATACGCAGTATTTT CASSLSPGTGRSDTQYF
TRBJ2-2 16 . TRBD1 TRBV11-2 TGTGCCAGCAGCCTCCGACAGGGGGCAGATGTGGGGGAGCTGTTTTTT CASSLRQGADVGELFF
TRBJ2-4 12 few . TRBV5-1 TGCGCCAGCAGCTACCCCCGGGGCATTCAGTACTTC CASSYPRGIQYF
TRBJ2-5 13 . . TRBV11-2 TGTGCCAGCAGGCGGGGACTGCAAGAGACCCAGTACTTC CASRRGLQETQYF
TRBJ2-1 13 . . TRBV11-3 TGTGCCAGCAGCCTAGCCCCCCTTAATGAGCAGTTCTTC CASSLAPLNEQFF
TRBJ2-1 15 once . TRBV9 TGTGCCAGCAGCGTCCAGGGGAGCTCCTACAATGAGCAGTTCTTC CASSVQGSSYNEQFF
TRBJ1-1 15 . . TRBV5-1 TGCGCCAGCAGCCCATCGACATCGCCGAACACTGAAGCTTTCTTT CASSPSTSPNTEAFF
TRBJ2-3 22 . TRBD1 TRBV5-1 TGCGCCAGCAGCTTTGTAGGAGGATTGGGACAGGGAACCCCTAGGGGCACAGATACGCAGTATTTT CASSFVGGLGQGTPRGTDTQYF
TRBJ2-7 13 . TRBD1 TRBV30 TGTGCCTGTAAGACAGGGCTCTCCTACGAGCAGTACTTC CACKTGLSYEQYF
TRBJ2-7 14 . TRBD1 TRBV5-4 TGTGCCAGCAGCTTGGGGCAGGGGGTACACGAGCAGTACTTC CASSLGQGVHEQYF
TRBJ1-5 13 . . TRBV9 TGTGCCAGCAGCGTGGGGAGGGATCAGCCCCAGCATTTT CASSVGRDQPQHF
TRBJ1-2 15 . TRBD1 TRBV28 TGTGCCAGCAGTTCGACCCTGGGACAGTCGGGGAGCTACACCTTC CASSSTLGQSGSYTF
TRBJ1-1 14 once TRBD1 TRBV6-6 TGTGCCAGCAGTTACCACAGGGGGAACACTGAAGCTTTCTTT CASSYHRGNTEAFF
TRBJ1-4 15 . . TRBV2 TGTGCCAGCAGTCGACACCCCGAGACTAATGAAAAACTGTTTTTT CASSRHPETNEKLFF
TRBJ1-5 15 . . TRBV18 TGTGCCAGCTCACCAGCGGGAGGAAGCAATCAGCCCCAGCATTTT CASSPAGGSNQPQHF